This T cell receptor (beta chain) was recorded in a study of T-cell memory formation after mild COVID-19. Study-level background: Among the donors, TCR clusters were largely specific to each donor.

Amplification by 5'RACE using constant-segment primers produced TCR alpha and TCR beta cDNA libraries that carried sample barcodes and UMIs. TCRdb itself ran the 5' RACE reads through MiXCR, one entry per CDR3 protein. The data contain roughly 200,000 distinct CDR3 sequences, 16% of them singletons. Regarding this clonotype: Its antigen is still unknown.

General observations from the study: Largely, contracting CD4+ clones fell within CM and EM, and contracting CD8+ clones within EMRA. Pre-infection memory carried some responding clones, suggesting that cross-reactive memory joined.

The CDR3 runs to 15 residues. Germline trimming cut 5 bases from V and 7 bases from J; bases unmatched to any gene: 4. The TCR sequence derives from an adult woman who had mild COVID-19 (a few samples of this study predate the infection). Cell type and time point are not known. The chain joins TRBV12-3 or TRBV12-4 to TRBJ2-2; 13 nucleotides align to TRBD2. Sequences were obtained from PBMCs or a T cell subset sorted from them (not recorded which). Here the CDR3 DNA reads TGTGCCAGCAGTCCCGGACTAGCGGGAGTCGGGGAGCTGTTTTTT. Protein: CASSPGLAGVGELFF.